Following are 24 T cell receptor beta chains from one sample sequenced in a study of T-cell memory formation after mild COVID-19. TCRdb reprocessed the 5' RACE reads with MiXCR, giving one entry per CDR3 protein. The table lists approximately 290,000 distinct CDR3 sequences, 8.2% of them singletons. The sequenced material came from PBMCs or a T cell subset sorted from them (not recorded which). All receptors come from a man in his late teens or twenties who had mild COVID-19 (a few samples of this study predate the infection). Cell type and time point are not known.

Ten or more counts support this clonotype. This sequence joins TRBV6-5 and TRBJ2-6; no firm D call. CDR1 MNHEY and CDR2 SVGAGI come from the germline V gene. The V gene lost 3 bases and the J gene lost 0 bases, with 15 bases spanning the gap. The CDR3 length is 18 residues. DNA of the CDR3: TGTGCCAGCAGTTATGGTAGGGCATTTAGCTCTGGGGCCAACGTCCTGACTTTC. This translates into CASSYGRAFSSGANVLTF.

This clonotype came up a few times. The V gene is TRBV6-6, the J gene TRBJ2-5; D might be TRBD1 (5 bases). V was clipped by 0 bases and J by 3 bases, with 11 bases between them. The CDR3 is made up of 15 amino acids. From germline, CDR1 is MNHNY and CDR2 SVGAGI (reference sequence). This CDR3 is CASSYSAAGKETQYF. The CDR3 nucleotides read TGTGCCAGCAGTTACTCCGCCGCAGGGAAAGAGACCCAGTACTTC.

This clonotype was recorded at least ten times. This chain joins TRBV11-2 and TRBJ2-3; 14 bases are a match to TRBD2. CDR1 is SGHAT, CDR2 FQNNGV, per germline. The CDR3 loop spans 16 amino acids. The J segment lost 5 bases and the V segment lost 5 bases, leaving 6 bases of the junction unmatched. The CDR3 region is CASSRLAGGTGDTQYF. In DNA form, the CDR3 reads TGTGCCAGCAGCCGACTAGCGGGGGGGACGGGAGATACGCAGTATTTT.

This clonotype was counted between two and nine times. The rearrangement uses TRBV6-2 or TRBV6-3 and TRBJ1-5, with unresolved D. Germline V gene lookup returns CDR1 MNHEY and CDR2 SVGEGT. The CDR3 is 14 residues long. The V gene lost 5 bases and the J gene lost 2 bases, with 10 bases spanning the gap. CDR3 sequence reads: CASSGLRGNQPQHF. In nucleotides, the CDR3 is TGTGCCAGCAGTGGCCTTAGGGGCAATCAGCCCCAGCATTTT.

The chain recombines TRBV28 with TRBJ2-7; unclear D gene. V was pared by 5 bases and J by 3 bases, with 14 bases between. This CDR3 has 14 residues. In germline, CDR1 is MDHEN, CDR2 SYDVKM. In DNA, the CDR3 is TGTGCCAGCAGTCAGTCGAGCCAAGACTACGAGCAGTACGTC. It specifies CASSQSSQDYEQYV.

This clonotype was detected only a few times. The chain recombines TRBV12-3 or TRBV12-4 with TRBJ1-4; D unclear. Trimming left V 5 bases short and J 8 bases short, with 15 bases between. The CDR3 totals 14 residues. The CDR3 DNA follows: TGTGCCAGCAGTCCCCGGGAGGTACGAGAAAAACTGTTTTTT. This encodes CASSPREVREKLFF.

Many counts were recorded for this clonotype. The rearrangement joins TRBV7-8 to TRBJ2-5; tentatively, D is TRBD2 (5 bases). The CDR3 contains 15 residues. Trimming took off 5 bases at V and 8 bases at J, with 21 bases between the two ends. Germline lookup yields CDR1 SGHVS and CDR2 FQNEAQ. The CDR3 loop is CASSLGPDQRQTQYF. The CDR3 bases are TGTGCCAGCAGCCTTGGACCAGATCAGCGGCAAACCCAGTACTTC.

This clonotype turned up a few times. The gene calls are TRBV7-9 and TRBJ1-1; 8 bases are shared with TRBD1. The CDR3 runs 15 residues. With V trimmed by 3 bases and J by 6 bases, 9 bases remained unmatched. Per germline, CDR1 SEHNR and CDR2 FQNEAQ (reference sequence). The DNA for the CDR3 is TGTGCCAGCAGCTTCCAGGGGGCTAGGGTCGCTGAAGCTTTCTTT. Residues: CASSFQGARVAEAFF.

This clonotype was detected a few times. The CDR3 loop reads CSASWGSDYEQYV. The CDR3 DNA sequence: TGCAGTGCTAGTTGGGGCTCTGACTACGAGCAGTACGTC. The chain recombines TRBV20-1 with TRBJ2-7; tentative D call: TRBD1 (5 bases). In germline, CDR1 is DFQATT, CDR2 SNEGSKA (reference sequence). V lost 3 bases to trimming and J lost 3 bases, with 12 bases between them. This CDR3 has 13 residues.

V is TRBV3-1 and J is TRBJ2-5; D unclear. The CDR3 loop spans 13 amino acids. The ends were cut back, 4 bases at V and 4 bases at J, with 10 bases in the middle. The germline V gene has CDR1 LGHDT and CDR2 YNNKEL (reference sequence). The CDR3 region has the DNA TGTGCCAGCAGCCTTGAGCCTGCAGAGACCCAGTACTTC. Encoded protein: CASSLEPAETQYF.

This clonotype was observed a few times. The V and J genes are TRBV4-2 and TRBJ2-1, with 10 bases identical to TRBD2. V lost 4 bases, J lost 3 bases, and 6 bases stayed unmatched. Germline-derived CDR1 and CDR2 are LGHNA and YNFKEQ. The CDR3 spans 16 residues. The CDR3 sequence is CASSLEVAGGYNEQFF. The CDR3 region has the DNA TGTGCCAGCAGCCTAGAAGTAGCGGGGGGCTACAATGAGCAGTTCTTC.

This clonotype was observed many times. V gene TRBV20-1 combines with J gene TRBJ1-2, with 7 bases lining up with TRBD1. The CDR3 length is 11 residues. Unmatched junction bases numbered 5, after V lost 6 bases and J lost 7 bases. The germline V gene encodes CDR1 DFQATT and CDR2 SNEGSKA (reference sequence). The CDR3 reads CSAYRGGGYTF. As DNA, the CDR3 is TGCAGTGCGTACAGGGGAGGTGGCTACACCTTC.

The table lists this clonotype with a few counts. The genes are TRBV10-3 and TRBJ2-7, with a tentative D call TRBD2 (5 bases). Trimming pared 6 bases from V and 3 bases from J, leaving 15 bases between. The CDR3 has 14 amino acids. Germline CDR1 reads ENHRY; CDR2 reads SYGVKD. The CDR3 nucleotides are TGTGCCATCAGCAGCGGCGGCAATGTCTACGAGCAGTACTTC. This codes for CAISSGGNVYEQYF.

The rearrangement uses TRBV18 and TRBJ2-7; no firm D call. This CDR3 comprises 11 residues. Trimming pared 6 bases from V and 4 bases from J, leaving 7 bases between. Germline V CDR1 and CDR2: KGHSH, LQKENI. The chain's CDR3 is CASSEEYEQYF. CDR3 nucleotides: TGTGCCAGCTCTGAGGAGTACGAGCAGTACTTC.

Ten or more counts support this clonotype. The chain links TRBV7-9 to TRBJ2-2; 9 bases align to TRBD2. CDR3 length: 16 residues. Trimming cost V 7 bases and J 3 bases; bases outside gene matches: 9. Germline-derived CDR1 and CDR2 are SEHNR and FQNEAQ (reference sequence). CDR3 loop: CASKMAGGPDTGELFF. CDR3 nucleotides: TGTGCCAGCAAAATGGCGGGGGGGCCGGACACCGGGGAGCTGTTTTTT.

CDR3 sequence: CASSLVGTGADYEQYF. The CDR3 nucleotides read TGTGCCAGCAGCCTCGTGGGGACAGGGGCGGATTACGAGCAGTACTTC. The rearrangement links TRBV7-9 to TRBJ2-7; 10 positions agree with TRBD1. This CDR3 contains 16 residues. V lost 5 bases and J lost 4; bases outside the gene matches: 11. Per germline, CDR1 SEHNR and CDR2 FQNEAQ (reference sequence).

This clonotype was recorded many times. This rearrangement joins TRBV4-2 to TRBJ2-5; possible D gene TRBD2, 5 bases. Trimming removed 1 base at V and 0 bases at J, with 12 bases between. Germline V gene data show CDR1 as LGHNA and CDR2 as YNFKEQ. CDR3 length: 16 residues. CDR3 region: CASSQGWEFDQETQYF. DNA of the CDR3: TGTGCCAGCAGCCAAGGTTGGGAGTTCGACCAAGAGACCCAGTACTTC.

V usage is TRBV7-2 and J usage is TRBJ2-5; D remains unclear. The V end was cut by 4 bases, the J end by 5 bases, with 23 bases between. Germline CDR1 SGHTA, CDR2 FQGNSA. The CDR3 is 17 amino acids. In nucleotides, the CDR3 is TGTGCCAGCAGCTCGGATTACCCTTCGGTAGTCGGGGAGACCCAGTACTTC. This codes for CASSSDYPSVVGETQYF.

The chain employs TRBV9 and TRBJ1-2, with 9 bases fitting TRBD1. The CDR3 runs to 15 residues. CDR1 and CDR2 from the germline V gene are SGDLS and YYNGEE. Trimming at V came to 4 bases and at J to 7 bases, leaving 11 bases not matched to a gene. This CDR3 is CASSSRTGEASGYTF. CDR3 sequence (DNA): TGTGCCAGCAGCTCCAGGACAGGGGAGGCTTCTGGCTACACCTTC.

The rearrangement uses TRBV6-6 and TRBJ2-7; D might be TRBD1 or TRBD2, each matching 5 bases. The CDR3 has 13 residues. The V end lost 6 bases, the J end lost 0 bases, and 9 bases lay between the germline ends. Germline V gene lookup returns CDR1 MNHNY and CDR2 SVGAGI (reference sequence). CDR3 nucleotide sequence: TGTGCCAGCAGGGGACCCAGCTCCTACGAGCAGTACGTC. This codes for CASRGPSSYEQYV.

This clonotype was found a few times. The CDR3 DNA follows: TGTGCCAGCAGCTGGCCCGGCACGGGGGGGGCCACAGATACGCAGTATTTT. Encoded protein: CASSWPGTGGATDTQYF. The chain has TRBV5-4 and TRBJ2-3, with TRBD2 matching over 8 bases. This CDR3 has 17 residues. Germline-derived CDR1 and CDR2 are SGHNT and YYREEE (reference sequence). V was clipped by 3 bases and J by 2 bases; unmatched bases: 11.

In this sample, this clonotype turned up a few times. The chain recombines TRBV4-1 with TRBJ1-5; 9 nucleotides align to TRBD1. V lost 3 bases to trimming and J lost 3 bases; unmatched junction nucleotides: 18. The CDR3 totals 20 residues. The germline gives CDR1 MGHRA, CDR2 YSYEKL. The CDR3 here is CASSHPGQGGFGPYNQPQHF. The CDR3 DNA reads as TGCGCCAGCAGCCATCCGGGACAGGGAGGTTTTGGACCTTACAATCAGCCCCAGCATTTT.

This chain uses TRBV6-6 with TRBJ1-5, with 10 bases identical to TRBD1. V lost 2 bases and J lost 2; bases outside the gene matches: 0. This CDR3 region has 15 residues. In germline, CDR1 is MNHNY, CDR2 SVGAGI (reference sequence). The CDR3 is CASSYGTGGNQPQHF. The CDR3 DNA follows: TGTGCCAGCAGTTACGGGACAGGGGGCAATCAGCCCCAGCATTTT.

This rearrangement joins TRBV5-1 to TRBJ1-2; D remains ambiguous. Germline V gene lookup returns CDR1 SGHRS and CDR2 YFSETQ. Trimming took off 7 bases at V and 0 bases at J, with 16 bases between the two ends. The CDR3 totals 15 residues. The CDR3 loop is CASRPGSVANYGYTF. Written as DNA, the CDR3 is TGCGCCAGCCGGCCTGGATCCGTAGCTAACTATGGCTACACCTTC.